What follows are 21 T cell receptor beta chains derived from one specimen sequenced in a study of read filtering for tumor transcriptome and immune sequencing. This library used roughly 400 ng RNA and molecular barcoded adaptors spanning alpha/delta and beta/gamma chains. TCRdb passed the reads through MiXCR, listing each CDR3 protein once. Among tens of thousands of distinct CDR3 sequences, 20% to 25% were seen once, and the ten largest hold approximately 18%. The sequenced sample consisted of a population of CD138-negative cells sorted from bone marrow. The receptor source for this set is a donor at least 40 years old with multiple myeloma.

This clonotype was found many times. The chain links TRBV27 to TRBJ2-5; weak D call: TRBD2 (7 bases). Per germline, CDR1 MNHEY and CDR2 SMNVEV (reference sequence). The CDR3 runs to 15 residues. Deletions cut 2 bases from V and 4 bases from J, with 14 bases between. CDR3 DNA sequence: TGTGCCAGCAGTTTAGCGTGGGGGGGGCCAGAGACCCAGTACTTC. Residues: CASSLAWGGPETQYF.

This clonotype has a count of ten or more. This rearrangement joins TRBV3-1 to TRBJ1-5; 9 nucleotides align to TRBD1. The CDR3 is 15 amino acids. Germline CDR1 reads LGHDT; CDR2 reads YNNKEL (reference sequence). J lost 6 bases, V lost 5 bases, and 8 bases had no gene match. CDR3 residues: CASSDTGGAAQPQHF. CDR3 DNA: TGTGCCAGCAGCGACACAGGGGGCGCGGCTCAGCCCCAGCATTTT.

This clonotype has a count of ten or more. This chain uses TRBV19 with TRBJ2-5; D is undetermined. The CDR3 runs to 15 residues. Trimming shortened V by 8 bases and J by 4 bases, and 20 bases separated the two germline ends. Germline values: CDR1 LNHDA, CDR2 SQIVND (reference sequence). The CDR3 is CASGNGHLPRETQYF. CDR3 DNA: TGTGCCAGTGGGAATGGGCACCTACCCCGAGAGACCCAGTACTTC.

Details on this clonotype: Being one base from a much bigger clone, this may be a read error. CDR3 nucleotide sequence: TGCAGTGCTAGAGATCCTAGTGAATCCACAGATATGCAGTATTTT. This translates into CSARDPSESTDMQYF. This chain links TRBV20-1 with TRBJ2-3; no firm D call. Germline V lookup: CDR1 DFQATT, CDR2 SNEGSKA (reference sequence). The CDR3 extends over 15 amino acids.

As DNA, the CDR3 is TGTGCCAGCAGTCGCCGATTCGGGACTCGTTCCCAAGAGACCCAGTACTTC. Translating gives CASSRRFGTRSQETQYF. J is TRBJ2-5 and V is TRBV28; tentative D call: TRBD2 (6 bases). CDR1 and CDR2 (germline): MDHEN, SYDVKM. The CDR3 is 17 amino acids. V was cut by 5 bases and J by 1 base, with 20 bases left in between.

Only a few counts were recorded for this clonotype. V gene TRBV19 combines with J gene TRBJ2-7, with a tentative D call TRBD2 (6 bases). Germline-derived CDR1 and CDR2 are LNHDA and SQIVND (reference sequence). Trimming stripped 1 base from V and 2 bases from J, with 12 bases between. The CDR3 has 15 residues. The CDR3 nucleotides are TGTGCCAGTAGTATAGCGGGCAGGACTACCTACGAGCAGTACTTC. Translating gives CASSIAGRTTYEQYF.

This clonotype was detected many times. The chain combines TRBV28 with TRBJ1-5; D is uncertain. V gave up 3 bases and J gave up 0 bases, with 9 bases separating them. The CDR3 contains 15 residues. Per germline, CDR1 MDHEN and CDR2 SYDVKM. As DNA, the CDR3 is TGTGCCAGCAGTTTTCGTGTCCCTAGCAATCAGCCCCAGCATTTT. Translating it yields CASSFRVPSNQPQHF.

Only a few counts were recorded for this clonotype. For the CDR3, the DNA is TGCAGTGCTAGAGATTTTTTCACAGGGACCGATGAGCAGTTCTTC. Amino acids: CSARDFFTGTDEQFF. This chain links TRBV20-1 with TRBJ2-1; TRBD1 might be the D (6 bases). In germline, CDR1 is DFQATT, CDR2 SNEGSKA (reference sequence). Trimming took 0 bases from V and 8 from J, leaving 17 bases between them. This CDR3 is 15 amino acids long.

The chain links TRBV2 to TRBJ1-2; D might be TRBD1 (5 bases). The germline V gene has CDR1 SNHLY and CDR2 FYNNEI. This CDR3 region has 14 residues. The ends were cut back, 7 bases at V and 0 bases at J, with 12 bases in the middle. The CDR3 sequence is CASIMTEPNYGYTF. The CDR3 region has the DNA TGTGCCAGCATTATGACAGAGCCTAACTATGGCTACACCTTC.

At least ten counts were recorded for this clonotype. The chain combines TRBV4-2 with TRBJ2-1, with 9 bases matching TRBD2. Looked up from germline, CDR1 is LGHNA and CDR2 is YNFKEQ. The CDR3 runs to 15 residues. V trimming: 4 bases; J trimming: 4 bases; junction bases outside the gene matches: 5. The CDR3 is CASSLRLAAYNEQFF. The CDR3 DNA is TGTGCCAGCAGCCTTCGACTAGCGGCTTACAATGAGCAGTTCTTC.

This clonotype was recorded many times. The chain has TRBV27 and TRBJ2-7; TRBD2 might be the D (5 bases). Per germline, CDR1 MNHEY and CDR2 SMNVEV (reference sequence). V lost 5 bases to trimming and J lost 0 bases, with 14 bases between them. CDR3 size: 15 residues. Here the CDR3 DNA reads TGTGCCAGCAGTGTCGGACTGATGAGCTCCTACGAGCAGTACTTC. It yields the protein CASSVGLMSSYEQYF.

This clonotype was counted ten times or more. This sequence joins TRBV30 and TRBJ1-1; D is perhaps TRBD1 (6 bases). The CDR3 loop spans 12 amino acids. The V gene lost 7 bases and the J gene lost 1 base, with 10 bases spanning the gap. Germline-derived CDR1 and CDR2 are GTSNPN and SVGIG (reference sequence). CDR3: CAFGQTNTEAFF. Here the CDR3 DNA reads TGTGCCTTTGGACAGACGAACACTGAAGCTTTCTTT.

This clonotype showed up many times. The chain is built from TRBV12-3 or TRBV12-4 and TRBJ2-7; 13 bases match TRBD2. The junction had 6 bases not matched to a gene; V was cut back by 6 bases and J by 7 bases. The CDR3 length is 14 residues. CDR3 loop: CASRRTSGRSEQYF. Here the CDR3 DNA reads TGTGCCAGCAGGAGGACTAGCGGGAGAAGTGAGCAGTACTTC.

Details on this clonotype: A read error may account for a junction end that differs from germline. V usage is TRBV12-3 or TRBV12-4 and J usage is TRBJ2-6; a possible D gene is TRBD1 (5 bases). The CDR3 has 15 amino acids. The DNA for the CDR3 is TGTGCCAACAGCAGACAGCTTCTCTGGGCTAACGTCCTGACTTTC. Protein product: CANSRQLLWANVLTF.

This clonotype was recorded many times. The V call is TRBV5-4, the J call TRBJ2-1; TRBD2 matches 9 bases. The V gene's germline CDR1 is SGHNT and CDR2 YYREEE (reference sequence). The J segment lost 0 bases and the V segment lost 5 bases, leaving 3 bases of the junction unmatched. The CDR3 totals 15 residues. CDR3 residues: CASSSSGNSYNEQFF. Written as DNA, the CDR3 is TGTGCCAGCAGTTCTAGCGGGAACTCCTACAATGAGCAGTTCTTC.

Many counts were recorded for this clonotype. The chain is built from TRBV11-2 and TRBJ1-1; D gene ambiguous. Germline V lookup: CDR1 SGHAT, CDR2 FQNNGV. V was cut by 4 bases and J by 8 bases, with 14 bases left in between. This CDR3 has 13 amino acids. CDR3 sequence: CASSSDTQAEAFF. DNA for the CDR3: TGTGCCAGCAGCTCCGACACCCAAGCCGAAGCTTTCTTT.

This clonotype was observed at least ten times. This chain connects TRBV6-2 or TRBV6-3 to TRBJ1-1; 7 positions agree with TRBD1. This CDR3 has 14 residues. Germline V gene sequence: CDR1 MNHEY, CDR2 SVGEGT. V trimming: 6 bases; J trimming: 1 base; junction bases outside the gene matches: 5. DNA of the CDR3: TGTGCCAGCAGCAAGGACAGGAAGAACACTGAAGCTTTCTTT. Translating it yields CASSKDRKNTEAFF.

Turning to this clonotype: Relative to the germline gene, one junction end is altered; a read error may explain this. The chain joins TRBV5-4 to TRBJ1-6; 7 nucleotides line up with TRBD1. This CDR3 region has 14 residues. CDR1 SGHNT and CDR2 YYREEE come from the germline V gene (reference sequence). DNA of the CDR3: TGTGCCAGCAGCCACCGGGACAGCAATTCACCCCTCTACTTT. It yields the protein CASSHRDSNSPLYF.

This clonotype has a handful of counts. The V call is TRBV10-3, the J call TRBJ2-1, with D possibly TRBD1 on 6 matching bases. In germline, CDR1 is ENHRY, CDR2 SYGVKD. CDR3 length equals 14 residues. Trimming pared 0 bases from V and 6 bases from J, leaving 9 bases between. The CDR3 DNA is TGTGCCATCAGTGAGTCGATCAGGGGCAATGAGCAGTTCTTC. It yields the protein CAISESIRGNEQFF.

This clonotype was recorded at least ten times. This chain uses TRBV3-1 with TRBJ2-3, with 9 positions matching TRBD2. CDR1 and CDR2 from the germline V gene are LGHDT and YNNKEL (reference sequence). The CDR3 is 15 residues long. V lost 4 bases to trimming and J lost 5 bases; unmatched junction nucleotides: 7. CDR3 sequence: CASSPGGTSRDTQYF. As DNA, the CDR3 is TGTGCCAGCAGCCCAGGAGGGACTAGCCGAGATACGCAGTATTTT.

This clonotype was detected ten times or more. This chain connects TRBV5-6 to TRBJ1-1, with a weak D call TRBD1 (6 bases). The CDR3 length is 15 residues. Trimming took off 4 bases at V and 8 bases at J, with 21 bases between the two ends. Per germline, CDR1 SGHDT and CDR2 YYEEEE. The CDR3, as DNA: TGTGCCAGCAGCCCCGAGGAAGGGGGGTACAGGGAAGCTTTCTTT. Amino acids: CASSPEEGGYREAFF.